A single sample gave rise to the 9 T cell receptor beta chains below, sequenced in a study of T cells in localized non-small cell lung cancer. Profiled with immunoSEQ multiplex PCR; TCRdb holds only in-frame clones, not every one. Of 30,000 or so clones listed, nearly 90% are singletons. Sequencing used peripheral blood, obtained before any cancer treatment. Source of these receptors: a woman aged 40-69 years with stage I lung adenocarcinoma.

V gene TRBV6-1 combines with J gene TRBJ1-3; possible D gene TRBD1, 6 bases. Germline CDR1 is MNHNS and CDR2 is SASEGT. Deletions cut 7 bases from V and 1 base from J, with 11 bases between. This CDR3 has 14 residues. DNA of the CDR3: TGTGCCAGCATCACCGGGACATCTGGAAACACCATATATTTT. Residues: CASITGTSGNTIYF.

The CDR3 loop reads CASSLGGQDLSYEQYF. The CDR3 bases are TGTGCCAGCAGCTTGGGGGGTCAGGACCTCTCCTACGAGCAGTACTTC. The chain employs TRBV5-4 and TRBJ2-7; no reliable D call. CDR1 is SGHNT and CDR2 is YYREEE in the germline V gene (reference sequence). V was pared by 0 bases and J by 0 bases, with 13 bases between. The CDR3 loop spans 16 amino acids.

The chain joins TRBV19 to TRBJ1-2; D not resolved. Trimming stripped 3 bases from V and 0 bases from J, with 5 bases between. This CDR3 is built from 13 residues. The germline gives CDR1 LNHDA, CDR2 SQIVND (reference sequence). The DNA for the CDR3 is TGTGCCAGTAGTATCGGGACTAACTATGGCTACACCTTC. The encoded protein is CASSIGTNYGYTF.

V gene TRBV28 combines with J gene TRBJ1-1; possibly TRBD1 for D (5 bases). The CDR3 contains 12 residues. The ends were cut back, 5 bases at V and 9 bases at J, with 13 bases in the middle. Germline V gene lookup returns CDR1 MDHEN and CDR2 SYDVKM. The CDR3 sequence: CASSTGAKKAFF. The CDR3 nucleotides read TGTGCCAGCAGTACAGGCGCCAAGAAAGCTTTCTTT. The variable domain in full, with the rest retrieved from reference TRBV28 and TRBJ1-1, is DVKVTQSSRYLVKRTGEKVFLECVQDMDHENMFWYRQDPGLGLRLIYFSYDVKMKEKGDIPEGYSVSREKKERFSLILESASTNQTSMYLCASSTGAKKAFFGQGTRLTVV.

The chain employs TRBV15 and TRBJ2-3; D ambiguous. The CDR3 consists of 14 residues. Germline V gene data show CDR1 as LNHNV and CDR2 as YYDKDF (reference sequence). V lost 1 base, J lost 4 bases, and 9 bases lay in between. CDR3 bases: TGTGCCACCAGCAGAGGTGGTACGGCAGATACGCAGTATTTT. Its translation: CATSRGGTADTQYF.

The rearrangement joins TRBV18 to TRBJ1-4, with D possibly matching TRBD1 (6 bases). The V end was cut by 2 bases, the J end by 7 bases, with 14 bases between. The CDR3 consists of 15 residues. Germline V lookup: CDR1 KGHSH, CDR2 LQKENI. The CDR3 DNA reads as TGTGCCAGCTCACCAGAGGGCAGGGGAGGTGAAAAACTGTTTTTT. This translates into CASSPEGRGGEKLFF. Looking up the rest from reference TRBV18 and TRBJ1-4 gives the full variable domain: NAGVMQNPRHLVRRRGQEARLRCSPMKGHSHVYWYRQLPEEGLKFMVYLQKENIIDESGMPKERFSAEFPKEGPSILRIQQVVRGDSAAYFCASSPEGRGGEKLFFGSGTQLSVL.

The gene calls are TRBV5-6 and TRBJ2-7, with D tentatively TRBD1 (6 bases). Per the germline V gene, CDR1 is SGHDT and CDR2 is YYEEEE. V was clipped by 0 bases and J by 5 bases, with 12 bases between them. The CDR3 is made up of 14 amino acids. The CDR3 nucleotides read TGTGCCAGCAGCTTGGAGGGGGAAGTGAACGAGCAGTACTTC. This gives the protein CASSLEGEVNEQYF.

The chain joins TRBV27 to TRBJ2-7, with D perhaps TRBD1 (6 bases). The CDR3 is 14 amino acids. CDR1 is MNHEY, CDR2 SMNVEV, per germline (reference sequence). V dropped 2 bases and J dropped 2 bases, with 10 bases sitting between them. The CDR3 nucleotides read TGTGCCAGCAGTTTACAACAGGGCCCCTACGAGCAGTACTTC. This sequence encodes CASSLQQGPYEQYF.

The rearrangement joins TRBV5-1 to TRBJ1-2, with TRBD1 matching over 8 bases. CDR1 is SGHRS and CDR2 is YFSETQ in the germline V gene. J was trimmed by 6 bases and V by 4 bases; bases with no gene match: 8. The length of the CDR3 is 14 residues. The CDR3 sequence is CASSLGDRGDGYTF. In DNA, the CDR3 is TGCGCCAGCAGCCTAGGAGACAGGGGAGATGGCTACACCTTC. The full variable domain, completed using reference TRBV5-1 and TRBJ1-2, is KAGVTQTPRYLIKTRGQQVTLSCSPISGHRSVSWYQQTPGQGLQFLFEYFSETQRNKGNFPGRFSGRQFSNSRSEMNVSTLELGDSALYLCASSLGDRGDGYTFGSGTRLTVV.